This T cell receptor beta chain was sequenced for a study of T cell repertoires in cytomegalovirus infection. Study details: From public TCR beta signatures came an indication of both CMV infection and matching HLA type.

This CDR3 region has 15 residues. V was shortened by 0 bases and J by 4 bases, with 11 bases between the two germline ends. Germline CDR1 reads SGHDT; CDR2 reads YYEEEE. One entry per CDR3 protein results from TCRdb running MiXCR on the reads. The sample lists under 800,000 distinct CDR3 sequences, 20% to 30% occurring once. This receptor was identified in a human donor in good health (CMV status not recorded). Some clones in this sample may be carry-over from other donors' samples. Source material: CD8+ T cells from PBMCs. The chain has TRBV5-6 and TRBJ2-1; no clear D. The CDR3 DNA follows: TGTGCCAGCAGCTTGGCTCTAGGTGATTACAATGAGCAGTTCTTC. Its protein product is CASSLALGDYNEQFF.